This TCR beta chain was sequenced for a study of control samples from healthy donors and cancer patients (TCRdb year 2020). Libraries were built with the immunoSEQ multiplex PCR assay. Imported from immuneACCESS, the table was reduced by TCRdb to in-frame sequences with V and J called. These copies leave out some clones; in studies compared against another copy, an unresolved V gene accounts for under half, and the cause of the remainder is not known. The sample table holds more than 95,000 clones, of which around nine tenths were seen once. The ten largest clones take up 7% to 10% of the sample. CDR3 length: 14 amino acids, cysteine to phenylalanine. The DNA shown is the 42-base CDR3, in frame from base 1. Based on the germline V gene, the CDR1 and CDR2 sequences are ENHRY and SYGVKD. V and J lose 5 bases and 7 bases, and a span of 14 bases separates them. Comment on this clone: No cognate antigen has been identified for it. The sample holds no much larger clone one base away, and base qualities are not on file.

The sample comprised blood. Rearrangement joined TRBV10-3 to TRBJ2-2; no D gene can be assigned with confidence. This clonotype was obtained from a man aged 35-49 years in good health. The sequenced DNA is TGTGCCATCAGTCGACCGGCCTCGGGCGGGGAGCTGTTTTTT. It encodes CAISRPASGGELFF.